This TCR beta chain was identified in a study of blood T cell repertoires in COVID-19. Study-wide context: Italy, Spain and the United States were the sources of the convalescent and acute COVID-19 samples.

This clone was recorded a few times. V lost 2 bases and J lost 4, with 11 bases in between. This CDR3 spans 14 amino acids. From germline, CDR1 is KGHSH and CDR2 LQKENI. Sequencing used immunoSEQ multiplex PCR; TCRdb keeps in-frame clones, though not all of them. The profile covers about 100,000 clones, with around 93% appearing a single time and 17% taken by the ten largest. The genes are TRBV18 and TRBJ1-2; D gene unclear. Material: peripheral blood. The clonotype comes from a man aged 45-60 years with acute or convalescent COVID-19. This chain's CDR3 is CASSPASHGYGYTF. The CDR3 DNA is TGTGCCAGCTCACCAGCAAGTCACGGCTATGGCTACACCTTC.